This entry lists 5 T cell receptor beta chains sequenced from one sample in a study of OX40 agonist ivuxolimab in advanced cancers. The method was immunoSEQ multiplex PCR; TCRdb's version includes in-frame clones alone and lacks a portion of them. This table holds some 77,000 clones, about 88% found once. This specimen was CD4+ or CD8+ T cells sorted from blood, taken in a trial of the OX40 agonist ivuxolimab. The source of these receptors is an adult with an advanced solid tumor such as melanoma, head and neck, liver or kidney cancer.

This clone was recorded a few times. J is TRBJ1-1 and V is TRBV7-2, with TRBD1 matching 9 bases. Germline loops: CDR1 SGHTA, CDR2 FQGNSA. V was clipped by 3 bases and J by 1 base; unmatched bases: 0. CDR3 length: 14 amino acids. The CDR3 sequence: CASSLGQGNTEAFF. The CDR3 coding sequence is TGTGCCAGCAGCTTGGGACAGGGGAACACTGAAGCTTTCTTT.

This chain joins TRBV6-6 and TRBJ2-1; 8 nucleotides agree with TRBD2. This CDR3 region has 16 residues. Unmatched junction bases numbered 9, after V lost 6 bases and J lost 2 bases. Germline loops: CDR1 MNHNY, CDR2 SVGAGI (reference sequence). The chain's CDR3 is CASSTSGGRTYNEQFF. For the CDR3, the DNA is TGTGCCAGCAGCACCTCGGGGGGGAGGACCTACAATGAGCAGTTCTTC.

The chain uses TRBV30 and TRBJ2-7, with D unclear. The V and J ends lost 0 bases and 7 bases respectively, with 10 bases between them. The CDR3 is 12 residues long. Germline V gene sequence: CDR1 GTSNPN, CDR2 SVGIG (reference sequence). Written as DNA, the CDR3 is TGTGCCTGGAGTGTACCTCCTCAGGAGCAGTACTTC. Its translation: CAWSVPPQEQYF.

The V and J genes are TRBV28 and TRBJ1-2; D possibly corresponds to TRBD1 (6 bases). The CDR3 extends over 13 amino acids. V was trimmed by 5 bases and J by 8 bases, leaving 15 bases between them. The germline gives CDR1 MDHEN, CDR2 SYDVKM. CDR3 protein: CASSPAGVGGYTF. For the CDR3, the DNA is TGTGCCAGCAGTCCAGCAGGGGTGGGGGGCTACACCTTC.

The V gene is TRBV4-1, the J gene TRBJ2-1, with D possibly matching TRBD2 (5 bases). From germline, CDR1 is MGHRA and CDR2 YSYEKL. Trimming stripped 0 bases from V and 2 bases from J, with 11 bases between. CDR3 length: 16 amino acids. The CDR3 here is CASSQDWIATYNEQFF. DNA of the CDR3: TGCGCCAGCAGCCAAGATTGGATAGCGACCTACAATGAGCAGTTCTTC.